This TCR beta chain is drawn from a study of T cell responses to AZD1222 COVID-19 vaccine. Overall study context: Pooling of second doses given at about 4 or about 12 weeks was done.

Concerning this clone: The antigen is undetermined.

Broader study findings: There were vaccine-associated CD4 TCRs across spike, dominant at 160-218 and 743-854. Only five to seven AZD1222 recipients were seropositive at baseline.

Looked up from germline, CDR1 is GTSNPN and CDR2 is SVGIG (reference sequence). The CDR3 has 13 residues. V was clipped by 8 bases and J by 5 bases; unmatched bases: 11. TCRdb keeps only in-frame clones here, not all; method: immunoSEQ multiplex PCR. The sample has more than 250,000 clones; approximately 95% are singletons. The clonotype was recovered from an adult in good health. V and J are TRBV30 and TRBJ2-5; 7 bases are a match to TRBD2. Specimen: peripheral blood, collected on day 0 of AZD1222 vaccination. CDR3 residues: CAQERKAGETQYF. DNA of the CDR3: TGTGCCCAAGAGAGGAAAGCGGGGGAGACCCAGTACTTC. The complete variable domain, with remaining parts taken from reference TRBV30 and TRBJ2-5, reads SQTIHQWPATLVQPVGSPLSLECTVEGTSNPNLYWYRQAAGRGLQLLFYSVGIGQISSEVPQNLSASRPQDRQFILSSKKLLLSDSGFYLCAQERKAGETQYFGPGTRLLVL.